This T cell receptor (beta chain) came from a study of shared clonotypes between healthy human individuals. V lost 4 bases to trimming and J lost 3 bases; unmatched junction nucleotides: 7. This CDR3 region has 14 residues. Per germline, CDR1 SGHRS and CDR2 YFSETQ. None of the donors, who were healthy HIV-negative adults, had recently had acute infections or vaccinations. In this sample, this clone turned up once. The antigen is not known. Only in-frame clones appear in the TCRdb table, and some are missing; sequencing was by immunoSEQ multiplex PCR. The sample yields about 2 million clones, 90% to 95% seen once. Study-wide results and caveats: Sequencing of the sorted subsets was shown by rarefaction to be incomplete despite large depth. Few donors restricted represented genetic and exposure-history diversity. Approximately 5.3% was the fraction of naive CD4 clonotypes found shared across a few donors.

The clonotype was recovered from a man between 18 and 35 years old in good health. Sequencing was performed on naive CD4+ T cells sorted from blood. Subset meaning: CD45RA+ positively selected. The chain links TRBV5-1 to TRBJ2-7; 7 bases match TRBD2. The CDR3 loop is CASSPASGNYEQYF. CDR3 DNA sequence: TGCGCCAGCAGCCCAGCTAGCGGCAACTACGAGCAGTACTTC.